This TCR beta chain appears in the sequencing data of a study of pediatric ulcerative colitis. Study summary: Disease was pancolitis in under 10 and left-sided in two, histology-confirmed. Study results and limitations: All ulcerative colitis patients, but no controls, carried two rectal clonotypes.

Here immunoSEQ multiplex PCR was the method, and the copy in TCRdb shows in-frame clones only, minus some. The table includes 55,000 to 75,000 clones, roughly nine tenths detected once. This clone was seen a few times. Its antigen is unidentified. V lost 1 base, J lost 6 bases, and 12 bases lay in between. Germline loops: CDR1 SEHNR, CDR2 FQNEAQ (reference sequence). This CDR3 region has 14 residues. The rearrangement links TRBV7-9 to TRBJ1-1; a weak D match, TRBD1 (6 bases). The receptor was derived from a boy aged 10-17 years with severe ulcerative colitis. Source material: blood. The CDR3 protein is CASSLVVRGPEAFF. Here the CDR3 DNA reads TGTGCCAGCAGCTTAGTGGTCAGGGGTCCTGAAGCTTTCTTT.